The next 10 T cell receptor beta chains were all read from a single sample in a study of spatial heterogeneity in lung cancer. Sample time point: sample taken at primary tumor resection. TCRdb used MiXCR to reprocess the 5' RACE reads, holding one entry per CDR3 protein. In the table there are tens of thousands of distinct CDR3 sequences, roughly an eighth of which are singletons. This sample comprised PBMCs, obtained at surgery. The receptor set was obtained from a male donor with early-stage non-small cell lung cancer.

This chain's CDR3 is CASSDSGNANYGYTF. CDR3 sequence (DNA): TGTGCCAGCAGTGACTCGGGCAATGCTAACTATGGCTACACCTTC. The chain has TRBV6-4 and TRBJ1-2; D gene ambiguous. CDR3 size: 15 residues. V lost 0 bases, J lost 0 bases, and 8 bases lay in between. Per germline, CDR1 MRHNA and CDR2 SNTAGT.

This CDR3 is CASRPFWQGNTEAFF. In DNA, the CDR3 is TGTGCCAGCAGGCCGTTTTGGCAGGGGAACACTGAAGCTTTCTTT. The J gene is TRBJ1-1, the V gene TRBV27; possible D gene TRBD1, 5 bases. This CDR3 is 15 amino acids long. The V end was cut by 6 bases, the J end by 1 base, with 15 bases between. The germline V gene has CDR1 MNHEY and CDR2 SMNVEV (reference sequence).

This clonotype was seen ten or more times. The chain combines TRBV4-1 with TRBJ2-5, with no clear D. Germline V gene sequence: CDR1 MGHRA, CDR2 YSYEKL. The length of the CDR3 is 13 residues. V was shortened by 4 bases and J by 5 bases, with 11 bases between the two germline ends. CDR3 DNA: TGCGCCAGCAGCCGCCTGATAGGGGAGACCCAGTACTTC. Protein product: CASSRLIGETQYF.

The chain uses TRBV7-6 and TRBJ2-3; no firm D call. V lost 1 base and J lost 3, with 11 bases in between. Per the germline V gene, CDR1 is SGHVS and CDR2 is FNYEAQ. The CDR3 extends over 15 amino acids. The CDR3 DNA is TGTGCCAGCAGCTTAGTGGGGTCAGGAACAGATACGCAGTATTTT. Amino acids: CASSLVGSGTDTQYF. Variable domain in full (rest from reference TRBV7-6 and TRBJ2-3): GAGVSQSPRYKVTKRGQDVALRCDPISGHVSLYWYRQALGQGPEFLTYFNYEAQQDKSGLPNDRFSAERPEGSISTLTIQRTEQRDSAMYRCASSLVGSGTDTQYFGPGTRLTVL.

The CDR3 loop reads CASSLAGGIGQPQHF. The CDR3 nucleotides are TGTGCCAGCAGTTTGGCAGGGGGCATCGGTCAGCCCCAGCATTTT. The chain couples TRBV7-2 to TRBJ1-5; 8 bases are a match to TRBD1. With 6 bases clipped from V and 6 bases from J, the junction kept 10 bases outside the gene matches. This CDR3 region has 15 residues. Germline values: CDR1 SGHTA, CDR2 FQGNSA.

This clonotype was seen repeatedly, ten times or more. The chain joins TRBV7-9 to TRBJ2-3; 8 bases match TRBD2. V lost 2 bases and J lost 4; bases outside the gene matches: 2. The CDR3 covers 14 residues. CDR1 is SEHNR, CDR2 FQNEAQ, per germline (reference sequence). The CDR3 DNA reads TGTGCCAGCAGCTTAAGCGGGAGACCAGATACGCAGTATTTT. Translated, it gives CASSLSGRPDTQYF.

This clonotype showed up just a few times. The rearrangement uses TRBV10-3 and TRBJ1-4; D not resolved. This CDR3 region has 12 residues. V lost 5 bases to trimming and J lost 4 bases, with 5 bases between them. The V gene's germline CDR1 is ENHRY and CDR2 SYGVKD. The CDR3 region has the DNA TGTGCCATCAGTACGAATAATGAAAAACTGTTTTTT. Translating it yields CAISTNNEKLFF.

This clonotype was observed a few times. The chain carries TRBV5-1 and TRBJ2-6; unclear D gene. The germline V gene encodes CDR1 SGHRS and CDR2 YFSETQ. The V gene lost 6 bases and the J gene lost 2 bases, with 9 bases spanning the gap. The CDR3 totals 14 residues. The DNA of the CDR3 is TGCGCCAGCATGGGGATCGCTGGGGCCAACGTCCTGACTTTC. It yields the protein CASMGIAGANVLTF. Together with reference TRBV5-1 and TRBJ2-6, the CDR3 gives the full variable domain: KAGVTQTPRYLIKTRGQQVTLSCSPISGHRSVSWYQQTPGQGLQFLFEYFSETQRNKGNFPGRFSGRQFSNSRSEMNVSTLELGDSALYLCASMGIAGANVLTFGAGSRLTVL.

The chain is built from TRBV7-2 and TRBJ2-7; D gene ambiguous. CDR1 is SGHTA and CDR2 is FQGNSA in the germline V gene. Trimming took off 3 bases at V and 6 bases at J, with 12 bases between the two ends. This CDR3 has 13 amino acids. The CDR3 sequence: CASSLSAVLEQYF. In DNA, the CDR3 is TGTGCCAGCAGCTTGTCCGCGGTCCTCGAGCAGTACTTC.

This clonotype was seen at least ten times. The chain is built from TRBV28 and TRBJ1-2; D not resolved. V was shortened by 7 bases and J by 7 bases, with 16 bases between the two germline ends. The CDR3 sequence is 13 residues long. Germline assignment: CDR1 MDHEN and CDR2 SYDVKM. The CDR3 nucleotides are TGTGCCAGCAACCCTGAAGGGATACGTGGCTACACCTTC. Translation gives CASNPEGIRGYTF.